Presented here are 6 T cell receptor beta chains from one specimen sequenced in a study of cytomegalovirus exposure and HLA in healthy donors. TCRdb's copy holds only in-frame clones and misses some; the assay was immunoSEQ multiplex PCR. The sample consists of roughly 150,000 clones, under 90% of them appearing once. What was sequenced was PBMCs. Every receptor here comes from a woman aged 18-29 years in good health and CMV-seropositive.

This clone occurred a few times. The chain is built from TRBV9 and TRBJ2-1; TRBD2 matches 7 bases. CDR3 size: 12 residues. V lost 4 bases, J lost 10 bases, and 5 bases stayed unmatched. Germline V gene sequence: CDR1 SGDLS, CDR2 YYNGEE. CDR3: CASSSRAGEQFF. In DNA, the CDR3 is TGTGCCAGCAGCTCCCGAGCGGGAGAGCAGTTCTTC.

V is TRBV5-1 and J is TRBJ2-3, with a tentative D call TRBD2 (6 bases). CDR1 and CDR2 (germline): SGHRS, YFSETQ. Trimming shortened V by 3 bases and J by 4 bases, and 12 bases separated the two germline ends. The CDR3 is 14 amino acids. CDR3 DNA sequence: TGCGCCAGCAGCTCCCCGACTAGTTCAGATACGCAGTATTTT. Translated: CASSSPTSSDTQYF.

This chain's CDR3 is CASSLLQAEETQYF. CDR3 sequence (DNA): TGTGCCAGCAGCTTACTGCAAGCGGAGGAGACCCAGTACTTC. The genes are TRBV7-2 and TRBJ2-5, with D perhaps matching TRBD2 (5 bases). The CDR3 runs 14 residues. From germline, CDR1 is SGHTA and CDR2 FQGNSA. Trimming stripped 2 bases from V and 5 bases from J, with 12 bases between.

The chain employs TRBV5-4 and TRBJ2-5, with a weak D call TRBD1 (6 bases). The CDR3 totals 17 residues. V was cut by 4 bases and J by 5 bases, with 24 bases left in between. Looked up from germline, CDR1 is SGHNT and CDR2 is YYREEE (reference sequence). The CDR3 loop is CASSPQTDTGYGETQYF. In nucleotides, the CDR3 is TGTGCCAGCAGCCCCCAGACCGATACAGGGTATGGGGAGACCCAGTACTTC.

The chain couples TRBV6-6 to TRBJ2-7; D is unclear. Germline assignment: CDR1 MNHNY and CDR2 SVGAGI (reference sequence). V lost 4 bases to trimming and J lost 1 base, with 5 bases between them. This CDR3 has 12 amino acids. The CDR3 DNA is TGTGCCAGCAGTTTGGAGTCCTACGAGCAGTACTTC. It translates to CASSLESYEQYF.

The chain recombines TRBV27 with TRBJ2-7; the D is unclear. The germline CDR1 and CDR2 sequences are MNHEY and SMNVEV (reference sequence). Trimming took off 4 bases at V and 1 base at J, with 5 bases between the two ends. The CDR3 loop spans 12 amino acids. CDR3 loop: CASSSLSYEQYF. The CDR3 bases are TGTGCCAGCAGTTCCTTGTCCTACGAGCAGTACTTC.